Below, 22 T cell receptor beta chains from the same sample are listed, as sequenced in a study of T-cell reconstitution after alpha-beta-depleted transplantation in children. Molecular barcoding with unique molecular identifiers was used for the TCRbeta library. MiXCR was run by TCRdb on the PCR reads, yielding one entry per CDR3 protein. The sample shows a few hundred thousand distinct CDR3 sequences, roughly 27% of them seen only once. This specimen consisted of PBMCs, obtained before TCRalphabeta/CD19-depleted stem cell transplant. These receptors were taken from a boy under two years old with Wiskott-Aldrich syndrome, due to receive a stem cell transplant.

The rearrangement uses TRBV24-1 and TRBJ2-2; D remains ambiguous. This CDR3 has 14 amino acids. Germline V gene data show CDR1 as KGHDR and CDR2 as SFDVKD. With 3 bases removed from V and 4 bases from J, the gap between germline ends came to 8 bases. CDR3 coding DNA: TGTGCCACCAGTGATGGTCCGTCCACCGGGGAGCTGTTTTTT. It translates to CATSDGPSTGELFF.

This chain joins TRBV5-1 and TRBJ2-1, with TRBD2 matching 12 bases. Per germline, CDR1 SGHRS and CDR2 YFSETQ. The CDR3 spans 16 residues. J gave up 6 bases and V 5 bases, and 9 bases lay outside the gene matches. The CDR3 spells CASSLRRLAGANEQFF. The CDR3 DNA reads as TGCGCCAGCAGTTTGAGGAGACTAGCGGGAGCCAATGAGCAGTTCTTC.

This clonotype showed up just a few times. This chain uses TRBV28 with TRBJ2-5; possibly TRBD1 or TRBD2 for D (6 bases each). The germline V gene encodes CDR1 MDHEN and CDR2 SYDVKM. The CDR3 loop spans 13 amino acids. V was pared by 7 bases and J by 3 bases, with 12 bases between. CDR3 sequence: CASIRGREETQYF. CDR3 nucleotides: TGTGCCAGCATCCGGGGGCGGGAAGAGACCCAGTACTTC.

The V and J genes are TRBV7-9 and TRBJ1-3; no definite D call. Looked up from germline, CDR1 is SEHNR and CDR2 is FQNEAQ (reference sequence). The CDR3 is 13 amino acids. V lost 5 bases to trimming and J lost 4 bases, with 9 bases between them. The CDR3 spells CASSPDTGNTIYF. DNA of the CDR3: TGTGCCAGCAGCCCTGACACAGGAAACACCATATATTTT.

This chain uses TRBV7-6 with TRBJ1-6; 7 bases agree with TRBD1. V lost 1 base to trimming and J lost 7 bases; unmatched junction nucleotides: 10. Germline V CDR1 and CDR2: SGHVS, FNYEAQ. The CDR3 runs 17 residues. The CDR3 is CASSLGLPGQQNSPLHF. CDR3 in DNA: TGTGCCAGCAGCTTAGGCCTCCCGGGACAGCAGAATTCACCCCTCCACTTT.

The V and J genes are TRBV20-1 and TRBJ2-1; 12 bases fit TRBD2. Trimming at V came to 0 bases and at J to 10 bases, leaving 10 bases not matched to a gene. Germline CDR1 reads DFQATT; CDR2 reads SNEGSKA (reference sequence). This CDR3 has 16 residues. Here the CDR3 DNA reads TGCAGTGCTAGAGATCCCCAGACTAGCGGGAGAAGGGAGCAGTTCTTC. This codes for CSARDPQTSGRREQFF.

The CDR3 loop reads CASSSLRAGPDNEQFF. CDR3 coding DNA: TGTGCCAGCAGCTCCCTCCGGGCAGGGCCCGACAATGAGCAGTTCTTC. The rearrangement uses TRBV7-2 and TRBJ2-1; D might be TRBD1 (5 bases). The germline V and J ends were trimmed by 4 bases and 5 bases, with 18 bases remaining between them. CDR1 and CDR2 (germline): SGHTA, FQGNSA. The CDR3 is 16 amino acids.

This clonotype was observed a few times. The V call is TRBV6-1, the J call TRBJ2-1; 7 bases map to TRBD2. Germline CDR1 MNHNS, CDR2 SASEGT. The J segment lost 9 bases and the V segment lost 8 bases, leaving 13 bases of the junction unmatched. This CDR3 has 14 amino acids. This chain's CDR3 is CASSVGGPGSEQFF. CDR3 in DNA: TGTGCCAGCTCCGTGGGAGGGCCTGGGAGTGAGCAGTTCTTC.

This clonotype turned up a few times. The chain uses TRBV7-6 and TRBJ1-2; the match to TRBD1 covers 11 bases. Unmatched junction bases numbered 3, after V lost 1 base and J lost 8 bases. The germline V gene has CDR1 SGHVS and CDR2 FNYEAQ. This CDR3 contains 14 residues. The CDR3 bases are TGTGCCAGCAGCTTAGGGACAGGGGGCGCGGGCTACACCTTC. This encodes CASSLGTGGAGYTF.

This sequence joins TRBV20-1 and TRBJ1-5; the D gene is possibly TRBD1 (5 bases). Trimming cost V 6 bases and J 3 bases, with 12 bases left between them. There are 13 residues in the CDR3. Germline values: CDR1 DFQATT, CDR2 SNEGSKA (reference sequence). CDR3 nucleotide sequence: TGCAGTGCGCGCGACAGCCTCAATCAGCCCCAGCATTTT. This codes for CSARDSLNQPQHF.

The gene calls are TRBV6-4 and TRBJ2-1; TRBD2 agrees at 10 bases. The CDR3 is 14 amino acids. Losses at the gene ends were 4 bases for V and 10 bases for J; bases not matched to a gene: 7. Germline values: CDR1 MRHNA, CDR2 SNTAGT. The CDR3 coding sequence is TGTGCCAGCAGTGCAGCGGGAGGGCTTGGCGAGCAGTTCTTC. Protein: CASSAAGGLGEQFF.

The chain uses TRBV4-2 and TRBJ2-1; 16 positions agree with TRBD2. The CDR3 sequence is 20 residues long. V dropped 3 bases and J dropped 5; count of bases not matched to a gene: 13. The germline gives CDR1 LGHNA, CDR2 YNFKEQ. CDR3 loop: CASSQAVVGTSGRVHNEQFF. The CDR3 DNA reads TGTGCCAGCAGCCAGGCTGTCGTCGGGACTAGCGGGAGGGTTCACAATGAGCAGTTCTTC.

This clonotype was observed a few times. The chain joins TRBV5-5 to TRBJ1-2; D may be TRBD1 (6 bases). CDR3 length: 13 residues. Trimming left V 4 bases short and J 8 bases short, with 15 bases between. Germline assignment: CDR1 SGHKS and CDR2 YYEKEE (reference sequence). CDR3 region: CASSPSVGAGYTF. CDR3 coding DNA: TGTGCCAGCAGCCCAAGTGTGGGGGCCGGCTACACCTTC.

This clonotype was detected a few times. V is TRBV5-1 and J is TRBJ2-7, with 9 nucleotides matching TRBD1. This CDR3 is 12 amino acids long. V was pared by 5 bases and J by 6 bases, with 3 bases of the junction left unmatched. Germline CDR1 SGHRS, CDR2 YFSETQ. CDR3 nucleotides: TGCGCCAGCAGGGAGACAGGGGGCGAGCAGTACTTC. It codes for CASRETGGEQYF. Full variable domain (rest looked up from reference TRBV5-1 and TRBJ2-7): KAGVTQTPRYLIKTRGQQVTLSCSPISGHRSVSWYQQTPGQGLQFLFEYFSETQRNKGNFPGRFSGRQFSNSRSEMNVSTLELGDSALYLCASRETGGEQYFGPGTRLTVT.

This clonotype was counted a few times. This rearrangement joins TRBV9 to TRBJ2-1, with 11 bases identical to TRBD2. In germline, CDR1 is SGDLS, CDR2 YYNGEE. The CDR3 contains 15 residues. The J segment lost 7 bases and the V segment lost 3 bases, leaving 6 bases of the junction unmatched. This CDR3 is CASSDLAGGVNEQFF. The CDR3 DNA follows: TGTGCCAGCAGCGACCTAGCGGGAGGTGTTAATGAGCAGTTCTTC.

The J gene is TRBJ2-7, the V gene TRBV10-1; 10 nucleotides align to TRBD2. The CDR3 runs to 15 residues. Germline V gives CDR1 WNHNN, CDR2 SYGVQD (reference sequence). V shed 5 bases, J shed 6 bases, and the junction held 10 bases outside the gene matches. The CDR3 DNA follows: TGCGCCAGCAGTAACAGCGGGAGGGCCGGTAGCGAGCAGTACTTC. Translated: CASSNSGRAGSEQYF.

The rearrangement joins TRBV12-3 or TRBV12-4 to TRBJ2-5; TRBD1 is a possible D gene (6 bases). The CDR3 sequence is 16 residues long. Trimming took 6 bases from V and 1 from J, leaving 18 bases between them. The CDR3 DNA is TGTGCCAGCAGGCTGAGCTTCCGGGACACCCAAGAGACCCAGTACTTC. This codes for CASRLSFRDTQETQYF.

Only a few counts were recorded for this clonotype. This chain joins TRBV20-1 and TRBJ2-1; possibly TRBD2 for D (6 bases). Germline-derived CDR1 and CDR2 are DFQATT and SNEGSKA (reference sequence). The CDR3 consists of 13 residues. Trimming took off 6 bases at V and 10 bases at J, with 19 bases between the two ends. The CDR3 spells CSARPRDSLEQFF. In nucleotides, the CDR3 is TGCAGTGCCAGGCCTAGGGACTCCCTAGAGCAGTTCTTC.

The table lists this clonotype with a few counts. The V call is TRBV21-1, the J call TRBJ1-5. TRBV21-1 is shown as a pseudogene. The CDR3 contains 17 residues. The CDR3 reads CASIEIQIGYSNQPQHF. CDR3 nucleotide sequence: TGTGCCAGCATTGAAATTCAGATTGGGTATAGCAATCAGCCCCAGCATTTT.

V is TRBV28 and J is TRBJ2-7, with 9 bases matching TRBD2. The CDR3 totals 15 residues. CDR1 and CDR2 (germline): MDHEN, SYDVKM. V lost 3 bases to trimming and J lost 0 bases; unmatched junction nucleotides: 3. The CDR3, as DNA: TGTGCCAGCAGTTTTAGCGGGAGAAGCTCCTACGAGCAGTACTTC. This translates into CASSFSGRSSYEQYF.

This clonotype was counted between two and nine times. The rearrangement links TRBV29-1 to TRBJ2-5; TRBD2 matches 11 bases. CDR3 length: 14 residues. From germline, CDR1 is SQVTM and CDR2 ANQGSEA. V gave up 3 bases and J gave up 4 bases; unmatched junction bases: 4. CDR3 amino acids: CSVDRLAGGETQYF. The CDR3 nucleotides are TGCAGCGTTGATCGTCTAGCGGGGGGAGAGACCCAGTACTTC.

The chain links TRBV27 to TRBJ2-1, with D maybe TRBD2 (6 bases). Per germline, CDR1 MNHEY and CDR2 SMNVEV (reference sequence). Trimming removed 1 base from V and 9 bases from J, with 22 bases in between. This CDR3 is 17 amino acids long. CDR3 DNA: TGTGCCAGCAGTTTATACTACTTGGGGGAGGAAAGCGCTGAGCAGTTCTTC. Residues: CASSLYYLGEESAEQFF.